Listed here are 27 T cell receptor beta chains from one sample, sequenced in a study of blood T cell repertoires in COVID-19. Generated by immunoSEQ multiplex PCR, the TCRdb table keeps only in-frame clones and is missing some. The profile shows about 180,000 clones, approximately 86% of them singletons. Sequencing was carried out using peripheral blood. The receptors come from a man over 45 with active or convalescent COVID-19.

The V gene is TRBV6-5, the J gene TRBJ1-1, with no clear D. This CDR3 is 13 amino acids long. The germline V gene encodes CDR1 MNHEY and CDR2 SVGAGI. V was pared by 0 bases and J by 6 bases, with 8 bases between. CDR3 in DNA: TGTGCCAGCAGTTACTCTGTCGGGGCTGAAGCTTTCTTT. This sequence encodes CASSYSVGAEAFF.

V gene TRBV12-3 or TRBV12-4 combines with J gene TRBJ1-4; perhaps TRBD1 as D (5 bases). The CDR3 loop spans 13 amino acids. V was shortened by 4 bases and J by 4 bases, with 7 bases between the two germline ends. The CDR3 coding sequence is TGTGCCAGCAGTTCGGACATTAATGAAAAACTGTTTTTT. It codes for CASSSDINEKLFF.

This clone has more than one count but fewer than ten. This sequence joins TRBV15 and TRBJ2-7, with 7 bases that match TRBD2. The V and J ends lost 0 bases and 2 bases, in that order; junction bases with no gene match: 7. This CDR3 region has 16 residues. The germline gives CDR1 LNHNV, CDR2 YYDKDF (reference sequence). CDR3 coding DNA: TGTGCCACCAGCAGAGATCGGAAGGGAGGGACCTACGAGCAGTACTTC. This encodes CATSRDRKGGTYEQYF.

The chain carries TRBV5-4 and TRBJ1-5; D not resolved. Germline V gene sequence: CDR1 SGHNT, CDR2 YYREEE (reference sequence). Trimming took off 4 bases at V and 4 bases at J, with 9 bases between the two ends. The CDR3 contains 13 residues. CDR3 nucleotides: TGTGCCAGCAGCCCTGGACTGAATCAGCCCCAGCATTTT. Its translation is CASSPGLNQPQHF.

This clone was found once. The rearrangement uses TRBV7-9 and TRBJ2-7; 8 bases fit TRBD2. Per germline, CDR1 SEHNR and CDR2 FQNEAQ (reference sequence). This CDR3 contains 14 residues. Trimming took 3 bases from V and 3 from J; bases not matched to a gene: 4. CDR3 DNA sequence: TGTGCCAGCAGCTTCGCCGGGACTAGCTACGAGCAGTACTTC. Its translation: CASSFAGTSYEQYF.

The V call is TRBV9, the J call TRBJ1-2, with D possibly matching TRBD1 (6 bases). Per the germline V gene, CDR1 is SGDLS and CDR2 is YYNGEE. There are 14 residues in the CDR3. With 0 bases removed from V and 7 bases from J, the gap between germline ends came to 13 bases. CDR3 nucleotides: TGTGCCAGCAGCGTAGACGCAGGGGCTAGTGGCTACACCTTC. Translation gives CASSVDAGASGYTF.

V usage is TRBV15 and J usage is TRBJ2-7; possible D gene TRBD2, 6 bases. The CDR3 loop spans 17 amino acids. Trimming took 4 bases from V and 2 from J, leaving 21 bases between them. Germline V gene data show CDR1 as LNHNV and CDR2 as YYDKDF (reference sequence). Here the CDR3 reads CATSKGLEGISAYEQYF. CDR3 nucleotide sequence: TGTGCCACCAGCAAGGGACTCGAGGGGATATCGGCCTACGAGCAGTACTTC.

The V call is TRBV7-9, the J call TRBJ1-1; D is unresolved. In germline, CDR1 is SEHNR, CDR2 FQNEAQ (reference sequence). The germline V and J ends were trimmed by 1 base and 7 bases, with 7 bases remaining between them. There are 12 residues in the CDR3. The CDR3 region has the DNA TGTGCCAGCAGCTTAGAACAGTTTGAAGCTTTCTTT. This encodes CASSLEQFEAFF.

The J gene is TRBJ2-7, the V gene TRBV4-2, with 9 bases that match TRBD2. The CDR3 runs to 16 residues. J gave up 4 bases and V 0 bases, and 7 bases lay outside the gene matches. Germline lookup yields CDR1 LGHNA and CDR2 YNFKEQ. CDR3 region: CASSQDLSGSVYEQYF. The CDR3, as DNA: TGTGCCAGCAGCCAAGATCTTAGCGGGAGTGTATACGAGCAGTACTTC.

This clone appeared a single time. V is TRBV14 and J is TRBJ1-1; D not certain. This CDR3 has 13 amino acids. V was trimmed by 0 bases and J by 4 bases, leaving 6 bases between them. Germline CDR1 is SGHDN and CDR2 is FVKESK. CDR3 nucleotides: TGTGCCAGCAGCCAAGATCAGGTCACTGAAGCTTTCTTT. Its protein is CASSQDQVTEAFF. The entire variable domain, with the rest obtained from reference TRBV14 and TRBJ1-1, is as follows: EAGVTQFPSHSVIEKGQTVTLRCDPISGHDNLYWYRRVMGKEIKFLLHFVKESKQDESGMPNNRFLAERTGGTYSTLKVQPAELEDSGVYFCASSQDQVTEAFFGQGTRLTVV.

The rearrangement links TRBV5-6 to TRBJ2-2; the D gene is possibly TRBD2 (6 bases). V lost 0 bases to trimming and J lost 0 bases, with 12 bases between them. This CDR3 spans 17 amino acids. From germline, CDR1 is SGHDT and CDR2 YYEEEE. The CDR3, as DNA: TGTGCCAGCAGCTTGGATAACATAGCGGCGAACACCGGGGAGCTGTTTTTT. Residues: CASSLDNIAANTGELFF.

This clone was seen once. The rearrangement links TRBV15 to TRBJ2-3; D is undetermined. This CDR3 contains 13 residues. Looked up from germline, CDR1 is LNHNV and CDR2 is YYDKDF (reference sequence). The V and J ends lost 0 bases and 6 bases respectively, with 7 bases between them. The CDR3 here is CATSREYGDTQYF. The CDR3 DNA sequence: TGTGCCACCAGCAGAGAGTACGGGGATACGCAGTATTTT. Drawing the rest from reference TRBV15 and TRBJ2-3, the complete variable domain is DAMVIQNPRYQVTQFGKPVTLSCSQTLNHNVMYWYQQKSSQAPKLLFHYYDKDFNNEADTPDNFQSRRPNTSFCFLDIRSPGLGDTAMYLCATSREYGDTQYFGPGTRLTVL.

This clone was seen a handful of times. The chain's CDR3 is CASGAGVLPQHF. CDR3 coding DNA: TGTGCCAGTGGGGCGGGGGTGTTGCCCCAGCATTTT. This chain joins TRBV27 and TRBJ1-5, with TRBD1 as a possible D gene (5 bases). The germline V and J ends were trimmed by 9 bases and 9 bases, with 15 bases remaining between them. The germline gives CDR1 MNHEY, CDR2 SMNVEV (reference sequence). The CDR3 is 12 residues long.

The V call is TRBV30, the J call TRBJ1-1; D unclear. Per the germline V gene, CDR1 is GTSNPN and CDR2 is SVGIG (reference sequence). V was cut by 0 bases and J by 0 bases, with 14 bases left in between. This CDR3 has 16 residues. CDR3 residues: CAWSVLGVVMNTEAFF. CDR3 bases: TGTGCCTGGAGTGTACTCGGGGTTGTAATGAACACTGAAGCTTTCTTT.

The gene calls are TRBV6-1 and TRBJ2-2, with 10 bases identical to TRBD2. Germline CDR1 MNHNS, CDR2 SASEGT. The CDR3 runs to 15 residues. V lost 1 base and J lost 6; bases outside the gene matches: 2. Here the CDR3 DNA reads TGTGCCAGCAGTGAAGGGCTAGCGGGAGCCGGGGAGCTGTTTTTT. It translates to CASSEGLAGAGELFF.

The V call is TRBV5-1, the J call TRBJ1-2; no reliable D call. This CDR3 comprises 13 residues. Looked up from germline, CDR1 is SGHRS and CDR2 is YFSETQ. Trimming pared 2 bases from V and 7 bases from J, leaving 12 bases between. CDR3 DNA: TGCGCCAGCAGCTTTGAGACACACGGTGGCTACACCTTC. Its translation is CASSFETHGGYTF.

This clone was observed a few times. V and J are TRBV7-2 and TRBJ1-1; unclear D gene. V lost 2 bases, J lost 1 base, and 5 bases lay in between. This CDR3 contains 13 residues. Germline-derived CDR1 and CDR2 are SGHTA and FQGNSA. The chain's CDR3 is CASSLQENTEAFF. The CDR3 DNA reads TGTGCCAGCAGCTTACAGGAGAACACTGAAGCTTTCTTT.

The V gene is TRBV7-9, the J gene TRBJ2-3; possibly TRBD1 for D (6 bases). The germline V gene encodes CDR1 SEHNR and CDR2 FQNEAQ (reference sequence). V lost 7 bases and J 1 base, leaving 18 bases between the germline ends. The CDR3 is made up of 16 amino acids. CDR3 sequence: CASILQGLTGTDTQYF. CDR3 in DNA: TGTGCCAGCATCCTTCAGGGGCTTACTGGCACAGATACGCAGTATTTT.

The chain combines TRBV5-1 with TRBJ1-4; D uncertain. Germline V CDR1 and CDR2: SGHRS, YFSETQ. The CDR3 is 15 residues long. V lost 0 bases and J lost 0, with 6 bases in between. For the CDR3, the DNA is TGCGCCAGCAGCTTGGTGGGCGCAACTAATGAAAAACTGTTTTTT. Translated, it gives CASSLVGATNEKLFF.

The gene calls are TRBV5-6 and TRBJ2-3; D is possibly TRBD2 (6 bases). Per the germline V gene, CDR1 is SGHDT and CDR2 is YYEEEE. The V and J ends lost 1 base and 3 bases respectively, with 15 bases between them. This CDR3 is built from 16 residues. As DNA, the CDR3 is TGTGCCAGCAGCTTGCCCGGGCGGGGTAGGACAGATACGCAGTATTTT. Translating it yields CASSLPGRGRTDTQYF.

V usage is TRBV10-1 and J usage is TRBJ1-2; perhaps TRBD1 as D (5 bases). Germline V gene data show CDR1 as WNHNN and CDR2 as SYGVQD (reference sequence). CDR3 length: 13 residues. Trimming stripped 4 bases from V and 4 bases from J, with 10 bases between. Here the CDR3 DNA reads TGCGCCAGCAGTGGGGCGGACACCTATGGCTACACCTTC. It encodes CASSGADTYGYTF.

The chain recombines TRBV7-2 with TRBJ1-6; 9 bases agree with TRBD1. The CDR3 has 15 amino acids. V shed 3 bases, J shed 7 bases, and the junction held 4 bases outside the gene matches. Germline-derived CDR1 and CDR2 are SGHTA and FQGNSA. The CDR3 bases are TGTGCCAGCAGCTTGGAGGGACAGGGAAATTCACCCCTCCACTTT. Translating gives CASSLEGQGNSPLHF.

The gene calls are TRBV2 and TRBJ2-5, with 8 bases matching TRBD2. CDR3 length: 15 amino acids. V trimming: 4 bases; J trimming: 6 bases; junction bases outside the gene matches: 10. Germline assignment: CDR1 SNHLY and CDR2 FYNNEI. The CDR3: CASSGVSGEWKTQYF. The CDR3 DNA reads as TGTGCCAGCAGTGGTGTTAGCGGGGAGTGGAAGACCCAGTACTTC.

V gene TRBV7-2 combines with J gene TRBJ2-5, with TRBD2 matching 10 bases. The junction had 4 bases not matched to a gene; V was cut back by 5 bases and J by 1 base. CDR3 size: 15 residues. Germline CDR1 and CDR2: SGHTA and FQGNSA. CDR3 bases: TGTGCCAGCAGCCTCCGGACTAGCGGCCAAGAGACCCAGTACTTC. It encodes CASSLRTSGQETQYF.

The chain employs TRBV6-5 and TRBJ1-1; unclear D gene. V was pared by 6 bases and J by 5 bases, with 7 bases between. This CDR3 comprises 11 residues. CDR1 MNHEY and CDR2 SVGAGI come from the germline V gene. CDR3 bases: TGTGCCAGCAGGAAGCGGACTGAAGCTTTCTTT. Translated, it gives CASRKRTEAFF.

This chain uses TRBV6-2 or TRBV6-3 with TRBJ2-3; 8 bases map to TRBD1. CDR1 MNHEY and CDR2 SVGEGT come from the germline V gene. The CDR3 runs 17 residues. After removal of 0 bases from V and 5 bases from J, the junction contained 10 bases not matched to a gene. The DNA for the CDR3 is TGTGCCAGCAGTTACTCGATTCCAGGGGGCGAGGAAGATACGCAGTATTTT. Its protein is CASSYSIPGGEEDTQYF.

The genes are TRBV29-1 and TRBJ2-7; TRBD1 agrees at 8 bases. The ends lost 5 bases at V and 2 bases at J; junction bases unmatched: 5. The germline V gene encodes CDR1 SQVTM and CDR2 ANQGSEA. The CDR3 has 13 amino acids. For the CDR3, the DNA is TGCAGCGTTAAGAGGGACAGGACCTACGAGCAGTACTTC. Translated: CSVKRDRTYEQYF.